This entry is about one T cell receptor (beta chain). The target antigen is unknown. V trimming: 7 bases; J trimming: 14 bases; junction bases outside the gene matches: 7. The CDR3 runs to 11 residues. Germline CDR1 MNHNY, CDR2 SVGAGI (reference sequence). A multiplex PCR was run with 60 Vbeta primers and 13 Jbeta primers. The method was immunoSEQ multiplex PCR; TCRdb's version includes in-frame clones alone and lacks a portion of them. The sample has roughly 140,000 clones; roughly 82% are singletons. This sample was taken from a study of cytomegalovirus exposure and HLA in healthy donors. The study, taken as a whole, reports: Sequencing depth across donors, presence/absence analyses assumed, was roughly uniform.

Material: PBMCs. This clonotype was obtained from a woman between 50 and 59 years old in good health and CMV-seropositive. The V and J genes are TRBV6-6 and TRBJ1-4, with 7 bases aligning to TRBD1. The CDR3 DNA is TGTGCCAGCACCTCACAGGGGATGCTGTTTTTT. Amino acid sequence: CASTSQGMLFF.